This T cell receptor beta chain came from a study of OX40 agonist ivuxolimab in advanced cancers. Across the study: Three patients, one with hepatocellular carcinoma and two with cutaneous melanoma, achieved partial responses.

The assay was immunoSEQ multiplex PCR, and TCRdb's table has in-frame clones only and misses some. Among 35,000 to 50,000 clones listed, 88% were seen once. Study findings and constraints: The study found among the lowest clonal expansion in partial responders at 0.1-3.0 mg/kg. Normalized T-cell clonal expansion was also low in some nonresponders.

This clone showed up just a few times. The antigen remains undetermined. The TCR sequence derives from an adult with an advanced solid tumor such as melanoma, head and neck, liver or kidney cancer. Here the sequenced sample was CD4+ or CD8+ T cells sorted from blood, taken in a trial of the OX40 agonist ivuxolimab.

Here the CDR3 reads CAWSVQAGGYNEQFF. DNA of the CDR3: TGTGCCTGGAGTGTACAAGCGGGGGGGTACAATGAGCAGTTCTTC. The V call is TRBV30, the J call TRBJ2-1, with 10 bases matching TRBD2. The CDR3 has 15 residues. V shed 0 bases and J 4 bases; nucleotides not matched to a gene: 3. Germline CDR1 and CDR2: GTSNPN and SVGIG (reference sequence).